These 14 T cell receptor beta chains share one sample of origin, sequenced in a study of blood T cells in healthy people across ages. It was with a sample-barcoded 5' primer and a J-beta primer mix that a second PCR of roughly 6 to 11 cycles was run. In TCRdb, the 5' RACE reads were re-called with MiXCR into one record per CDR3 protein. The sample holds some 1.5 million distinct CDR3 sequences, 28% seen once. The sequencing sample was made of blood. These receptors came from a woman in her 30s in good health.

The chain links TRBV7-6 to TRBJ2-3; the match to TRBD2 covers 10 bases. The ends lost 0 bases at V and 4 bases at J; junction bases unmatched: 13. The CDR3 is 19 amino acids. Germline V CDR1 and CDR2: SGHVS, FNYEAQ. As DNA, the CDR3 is TGTGCCAGCAGCTTAGCGGTCCCGGGACGAGCGGGGGGGCCAGATACGCAGTATTTT. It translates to CASSLAVPGRAGGPDTQYF.

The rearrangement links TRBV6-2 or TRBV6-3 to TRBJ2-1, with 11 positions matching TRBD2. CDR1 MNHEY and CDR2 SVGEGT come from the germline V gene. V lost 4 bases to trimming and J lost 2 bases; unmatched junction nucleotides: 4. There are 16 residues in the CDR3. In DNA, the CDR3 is TGTGCCAGCAGTTCTCCTAGCGGGGGGACCTACAATGAGCAGTTCTTC. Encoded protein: CASSSPSGGTYNEQFF.

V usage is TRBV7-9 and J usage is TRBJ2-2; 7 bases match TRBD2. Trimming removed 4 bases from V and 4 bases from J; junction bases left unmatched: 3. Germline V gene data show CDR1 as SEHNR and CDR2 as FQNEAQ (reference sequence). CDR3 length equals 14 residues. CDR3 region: CASSSGLITGELFF. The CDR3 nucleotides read TGTGCCAGCAGCTCGGGACTAATCACCGGGGAGCTGTTTTTT.

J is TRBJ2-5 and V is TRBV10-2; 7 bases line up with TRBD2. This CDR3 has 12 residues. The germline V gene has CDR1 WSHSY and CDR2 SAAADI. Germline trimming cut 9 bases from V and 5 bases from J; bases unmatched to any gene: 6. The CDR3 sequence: CASGGGSETQYF. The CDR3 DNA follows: TGCGCCAGTGGGGGGGGGTCCGAGACCCAGTACTTC.

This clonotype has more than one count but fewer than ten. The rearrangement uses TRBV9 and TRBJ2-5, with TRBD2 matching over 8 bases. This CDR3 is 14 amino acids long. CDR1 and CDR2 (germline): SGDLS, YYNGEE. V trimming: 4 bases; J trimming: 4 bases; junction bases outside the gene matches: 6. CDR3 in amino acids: CASSPGGSSETQYF. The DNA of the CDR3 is TGTGCCAGCAGCCCGGGAGGGTCATCAGAGACCCAGTACTTC.

CDR3 nucleotides: TGTGCCAGCAGCGCCCAACCGGGACTAGGGAGTTTGGGGAGCCAAGAGACCCAGTACTTC. Its translation is CASSAQPGLGSLGSQETQYF. The chain has TRBV7-9 and TRBJ2-5; 8 nucleotides agree with TRBD2. CDR3 size: 20 residues. V lost 5 bases, J lost 1 base, and 21 bases stayed unmatched. The germline V gene has CDR1 SEHNR and CDR2 FQNEAQ (reference sequence).

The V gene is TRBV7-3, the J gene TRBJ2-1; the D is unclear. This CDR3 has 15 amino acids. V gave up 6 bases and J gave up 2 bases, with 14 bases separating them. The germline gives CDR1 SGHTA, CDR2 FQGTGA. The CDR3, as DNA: TGTGCCAGCAGTTCCGGCGGCTCCACCTACAATGAGCAGTTCTTC. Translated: CASSSGGSTYNEQFF.

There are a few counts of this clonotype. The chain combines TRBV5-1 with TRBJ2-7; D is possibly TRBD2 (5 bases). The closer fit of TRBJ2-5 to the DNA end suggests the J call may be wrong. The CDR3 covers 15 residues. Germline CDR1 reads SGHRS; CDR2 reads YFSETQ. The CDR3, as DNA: TGCGCCAGCAGCTTGGTCGAGGGTGCGGATGAGACCCAGTACTTC. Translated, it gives CASSLVEGADETQYF.

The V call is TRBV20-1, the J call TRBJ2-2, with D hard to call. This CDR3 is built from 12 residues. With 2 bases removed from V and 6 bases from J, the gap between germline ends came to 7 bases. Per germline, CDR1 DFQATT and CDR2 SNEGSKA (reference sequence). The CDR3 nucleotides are TGCAGTGCTAGAAGGGCCCCCGGGGAGCTGTTTTTT. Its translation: CSARRAPGELFF.

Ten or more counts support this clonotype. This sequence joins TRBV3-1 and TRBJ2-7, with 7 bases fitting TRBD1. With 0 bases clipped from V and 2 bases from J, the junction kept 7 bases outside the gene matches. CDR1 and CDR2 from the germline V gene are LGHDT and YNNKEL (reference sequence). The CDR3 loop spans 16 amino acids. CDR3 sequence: CASSQDLPGQTYEQYF. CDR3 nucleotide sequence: TGTGCCAGCAGCCAAGATCTCCCGGGACAGACCTACGAGCAGTACTTC.

The CDR3: CATGDGRPGETQYF. CDR3 nucleotide sequence: TGTGCCACCGGGGACGGTCGGCCGGGCGAGACCCAGTACTTC. This chain links TRBV12-3 or TRBV12-4 with TRBJ2-5; either TRBD1 or TRBD2 may supply D (5 bases each). The V gene lost 10 bases and the J gene lost 5 bases, with 20 bases spanning the gap. CDR3 length: 14 residues.

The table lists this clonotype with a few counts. CDR3 DNA sequence: TGTGCCAGCGACCGGACCAGCGGGGGGTACGAGCAGTACTTC. It encodes CASDRTSGGYEQYF. The chain has TRBV6-2 or TRBV6-3 and TRBJ2-7; the match to TRBD2 covers 9 bases. Germline V CDR1 and CDR2: MNHEY, SVGEGT. Unmatched junction bases numbered 9, after V lost 8 bases and J lost 4 bases. The CDR3 is 14 residues long.

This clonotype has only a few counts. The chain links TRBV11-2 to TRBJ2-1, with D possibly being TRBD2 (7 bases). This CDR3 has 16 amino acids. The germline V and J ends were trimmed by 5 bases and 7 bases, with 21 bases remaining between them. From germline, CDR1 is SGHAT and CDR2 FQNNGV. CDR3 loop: CASSPFLGGPQNEQFF. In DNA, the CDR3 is TGTGCCAGCAGCCCCTTCTTGGGGGGGCCTCAGAATGAGCAGTTCTTC.

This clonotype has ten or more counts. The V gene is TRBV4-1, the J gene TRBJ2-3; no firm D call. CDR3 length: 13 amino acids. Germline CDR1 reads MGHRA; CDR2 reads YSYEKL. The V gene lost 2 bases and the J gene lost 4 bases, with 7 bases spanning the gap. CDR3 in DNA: TGCGCCAGCAGCCAATCGTTGGCAGATACGCAGTATTTT. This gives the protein CASSQSLADTQYF.